A single sample is the source of the 23 T cell receptor beta chains below, sequenced in a study of blood T cells in healthy people across ages. Through a sample-barcoded 5' primer and a J-beta primer mix, a second PCR was run for roughly 7 to 11 cycles. TCRdb independently ran MiXCR on the 5' RACE reads; one entry per CDR3 protein. The sample carries about 650,000 distinct CDR3 sequences, approximately 31% recorded once. Material: blood. Receptors were obtained from a woman older than 75 in good health.

This clonotype was picked up a small number of times. Since a much larger clone is just one base distant, this may be a read error. The chain uses TRBV2 and TRBJ2-7, with TRBD1 matching 9 bases. The J segment lost 2 bases and the V segment lost 6 bases, leaving 14 bases of the junction unmatched. The CDR3 length is 17 residues. Per the germline V gene, CDR1 is SNHLY and CDR2 is FYNNEI. This CDR3 is CASRGTGLSDGPYEQYF. As DNA, the CDR3 is TGTGCCAGCAGGGGGACAGGGTTGTCCGATGGCCCCTACGAGCAGTACTTC.

A single count supports this clonotype. This chain links TRBV2 with TRBJ2-1; no reliable D call. The CDR3 extends over 14 amino acids. Germline CDR1 reads SNHLY; CDR2 reads FYNNEI. The V gene lost 6 bases and the J gene lost 8 bases, with 17 bases spanning the gap. This CDR3 reads CASRDSGPQDEQFF. The CDR3 nucleotides are TGTGCCAGCAGGGATTCTGGACCCCAGGATGAGCAGTTCTTC.

Ten or more counts support this clonotype. The chain combines TRBV20-1 with TRBJ1-2, with unresolved D. CDR1 is DFQATT, CDR2 SNEGSKA, per germline (reference sequence). The CDR3 is 11 residues long. V was cut by 3 bases and J by 9 bases, with 11 bases left in between. The CDR3 region is CSASSGDRYTF. The CDR3 DNA sequence: TGCAGTGCTAGTAGCGGGGATCGCTACACCTTC.

The V and J genes are TRBV7-2 and TRBJ2-7; 11 bases fit TRBD1. Germline CDR1 reads SGHTA; CDR2 reads FQGNSA. The V gene end was trimmed by 5 bases and the J gene end by 5 bases; junction bases not matched to a gene: 8. The length of the CDR3 is 15 residues. CDR3 in DNA: TGTGCCAGCAGCCTCCGGGACAGGGGGGGTCACGAGCAGTACTTC. This encodes CASSLRDRGGHEQYF. The whole variable domain, filled in from reference TRBV7-2 and TRBJ2-7, reads GAGVSQSPSNKVTEKGKDVELRCDPISGHTALYWYRQSLGQGLEFLIYFQGNSAPDKSGLPSDRFSAERTGGSVSTLTIQRTQQEDSAVYLCASSLRDRGGHEQYFGPGTRLTVT.

This clonotype was found a few times. A much larger clone is a single base away; this may be a read error. The chain is built from TRBV4-2 and TRBJ2-1, with D perhaps matching TRBD2 (7 bases). CDR1 is LGHNA, CDR2 YNFKEQ, per germline. CDR3 length: 17 amino acids. Trimming left V 4 bases short and J 5 bases short, with 21 bases between. The CDR3, as DNA: TGTGCCAGCAGCCGGGGGGGGCGAAGGTTCGGGGACAATGAGCAGTTCTTC. It is translated as CASSRGGRRFGDNEQFF.

This clonotype turned up a few times. The chain joins TRBV20-1 to TRBJ1-1; unclear D gene. CDR1 and CDR2 from the germline V gene are DFQATT and SNEGSKA (reference sequence). The CDR3 spans 11 residues. Trimming stripped 4 bases from V and 0 bases from J, with 3 bases between. CDR3 DNA sequence: TGCAGTGCTATTGTGAACACTGAAGCTTTCTTT. It yields the protein CSAIVNTEAFF.

In this sample, this clonotype turned up many times. The V and J genes are TRBV4-1 and TRBJ1-2; no definite D call. The CDR3 has 16 amino acids. Trimming cost V 0 bases and J 6 bases, with 17 bases left between them. The germline CDR1 and CDR2 sequences are MGHRA and YSYEKL. The CDR3: CASSQESAGRADGYTF. CDR3 sequence (DNA): TGCGCCAGCAGCCAAGAGTCCGCCGGGAGGGCCGATGGCTACACCTTC.

This clonotype was counted ten times or more. V is TRBV27 and J is TRBJ2-7; no definite D call. Germline V gene sequence: CDR1 MNHEY, CDR2 SMNVEV (reference sequence). With 5 bases removed from V and 4 bases from J, the gap between germline ends came to 12 bases. The CDR3 contains 13 residues. The CDR3 DNA reads as TGTGCCAGCAGTACCAACACCGGTTACGAGCAGTACTTC. Amino acid sequence: CASSTNTGYEQYF.

The rearrangement uses TRBV5-1 and TRBJ2-7; weak D call: TRBD2 (5 bases). Per germline, CDR1 SGHRS and CDR2 YFSETQ. The CDR3 totals 15 residues. Trimming cost V 2 bases and J 6 bases, with 18 bases left between them. CDR3 sequence: CASSLSEAASGEQYF. DNA of the CDR3: TGCGCCAGCAGCTTATCGGAGGCGGCCAGTGGCGAGCAGTACTTC. The full variable domain, its missing parts supplied by reference TRBV5-1 and TRBJ2-7, is KAGVTQTPRYLIKTRGQQVTLSCSPISGHRSVSWYQQTPGQGLQFLFEYFSETQRNKGNFPGRFSGRQFSNSRSEMNVSTLELGDSALYLCASSLSEAASGEQYFGPGTRLTVT.

This chain uses TRBV7-9 with TRBJ2-1; D is undetermined. The V gene's germline CDR1 is SEHNR and CDR2 FQNEAQ (reference sequence). This CDR3 has 12 amino acids. V lost 4 bases and J 7 bases, leaving 8 bases between the germline ends. The CDR3 here is CASSWSGNEQFF. The DNA for the CDR3 is TGTGCCAGCAGCTGGAGTGGAAATGAGCAGTTCTTC.

This clonotype was detected ten times or more. The chain carries TRBV5-1 and TRBJ1-2; TRBD1 is a possible D gene (5 bases). V lost 0 bases and J 4 bases, leaving 16 bases between the germline ends. CDR3 length: 16 amino acids. Germline V gene data show CDR1 as SGHRS and CDR2 as YFSETQ. The CDR3 DNA reads as TGCGCCAGCAGCTTGGCCCTTGGGGGGACTGGCTATGGCTACACCTTC. Its translation is CASSLALGGTGYGYTF.

This clonotype came up a few times. J is TRBJ2-2 and V is TRBV7-3, with 16 bases lining up with TRBD2. Trimming cost V 4 bases and J 4 bases; bases outside gene matches: 6. Germline V gene data show CDR1 as SGHTA and CDR2 as FQGTGA. The length of the CDR3 is 18 residues. CDR3 sequence (DNA): TGTGCCAGCAGCTCCGGGACTAGCGGGGGGGCCGGCACCGGGGAGCTGTTTTTT. Its protein is CASSSGTSGGAGTGELFF.

This chain links TRBV7-2 with TRBJ2-5; 13 nucleotides match TRBD2. This CDR3 comprises 15 residues. In germline, CDR1 is SGHTA, CDR2 FQGNSA. V gave up 3 bases and J gave up 11 bases; unmatched junction bases: 9. This CDR3 is CASSLGLAGSNEQYF. The CDR3 DNA is TGTGCCAGCAGCTTGGGACTAGCGGGGAGTAATGAGCAGTACTTC.

This clonotype was picked up many times. V usage is TRBV7-9 and J usage is TRBJ2-3; D may be TRBD1 (6 bases). The CDR3 is made up of 16 amino acids. Trimming stripped 6 bases from V and 0 bases from J, with 16 bases between. Germline V gives CDR1 SEHNR, CDR2 FQNEAQ (reference sequence). CDR3 sequence (DNA): TGTGCCAGCAGACAGACAGGATCCTCTAGCACAGATACGCAGTATTTT. Its protein is CASRQTGSSSTDTQYF.

A remark on this clonotype: A much larger clone differs from this one at a single base, so this may be a read error. The rearrangement joins TRBV6-6 to TRBJ2-7; possibly TRBD1 for D (5 bases). This CDR3 is built from 15 residues. The germline V gene encodes CDR1 MNHNY and CDR2 SVGAGI (reference sequence). Between the trimmed V and J ends, which lost 4 bases and 4 bases, there was a span of 17 bases. CDR3 sequence: CASSCSRQGIYEQYF. The CDR3 DNA sequence: TGTGCCAGCAGTTGCTCGAGGCAGGGAATATACGAGCAGTACTTC.

This clonotype was seen at least ten times. The chain combines TRBV5-1 with TRBJ2-7; 8 bases match TRBD1. The CDR3 contains 14 residues. Unmatched junction bases numbered 5, after V lost 3 bases and J lost 3 bases. CDR1 is SGHRS, CDR2 YFSETQ, per germline. For the CDR3, the DNA is TGCGCCAGCAGCTCTCAGGGGGCCGGCTACGAGCAGTACTTC. Protein product: CASSSQGAGYEQYF.

This clonotype was detected a few times. The V call is TRBV9, the J call TRBJ2-2, with D perhaps matching TRBD1 (5 bases). The length of the CDR3 is 16 residues. In germline, CDR1 is SGDLS, CDR2 YYNGEE. The V gene lost 0 bases and the J gene lost 1 base, with 10 bases spanning the gap. The CDR3 DNA reads TGTGCCAGCAGCGTAGCATCCCAGGGGAACACCGGGGAGCTGTTTTTT. Its translation: CASSVASQGNTGELFF.

The chain uses TRBV4-2 and TRBJ2-7, with 7 bases lining up with TRBD1. Germline values: CDR1 LGHNA, CDR2 YNFKEQ. V lost 0 bases, J lost 2 bases, and 4 bases stayed unmatched. The CDR3 sequence is 15 residues long. The CDR3, as DNA: TGTGCCAGCAGCCAAGATAGGCAGGGGGCCTACGAGCAGTACTTC. It translates to CASSQDRQGAYEQYF.

Turning to this clonotype: A read error is possible here, since a much larger clone lies one base away. The chain employs TRBV27 and TRBJ2-1; 11 nucleotides match TRBD2. V was clipped by 3 bases and J by 11 bases; unmatched bases: 15. CDR3 length equals 17 residues. Germline V CDR1 and CDR2: MNHEY, SMNVEV (reference sequence). As DNA, the CDR3 is TGTGCCAGCAGTTTCACTAGCGGGGGCCTCTGGTCGAATAAGCAGTTCTTC. It codes for CASSFTSGGLWSNKQFF.

Many counts were recorded for this clonotype. V gene TRBV29-1 combines with J gene TRBJ2-5; D possibly matches TRBD1 or TRBD2 (5 bases each). Trimming removed 6 bases from V and 5 bases from J, with 10 bases in between. The CDR3 spans 11 residues. Germline assignment: CDR1 SQVTM and CDR2 ANQGSEA. This chain's CDR3 is CSVGELETQYF. CDR3 bases: TGCAGCGTGGGGGAGCTGGAGACCCAGTACTTC.

This clonotype showed up many times. The chain uses TRBV30 and TRBJ2-7; D unclear. The CDR3 sequence is 14 residues long. CDR1 is GTSNPN and CDR2 is SVGIG in the germline V gene (reference sequence). V gave up 0 bases and J gave up 2 bases, with 11 bases separating them. In nucleotides, the CDR3 is TGTGCCTGGAGTGTTTGGCAGGAAACCTACGAGCAGTACTTC. As protein: CAWSVWQETYEQYF.

This clonotype was recorded many times. The chain carries TRBV5-1 and TRBJ1-1; D gene uncertain. The CDR3 has 14 amino acids. V shed 3 bases and J shed 4 bases, with 13 bases lying between them. CDR1 is SGHRS and CDR2 is YFSETQ in the germline V gene. Here the CDR3 reads CASSSTGRSTEAFF. The CDR3 DNA sequence: TGCGCCAGCAGCTCGACGGGTCGTAGCACTGAAGCTTTCTTT. The complete variable domain, with remaining parts taken from reference TRBV5-1 and TRBJ1-1, reads KAGVTQTPRYLIKTRGQQVTLSCSPISGHRSVSWYQQTPGQGLQFLFEYFSETQRNKGNFPGRFSGRQFSNSRSEMNVSTLELGDSALYLCASSSTGRSTEAFFGQGTRLTVV.

Of note for this clonotype: A much more abundant neighbour one base away suggests this may be a read error. This chain connects TRBV7-2 to TRBJ2-3, with 11 nucleotides matching TRBD2. CDR1 SGHTA and CDR2 FQGNSA come from the germline V gene. This CDR3 has 16 residues. The CDR3 bases are TGTGCCAGCAGCAGTAGCGGGGGGGTTGGCACAGATGCGCAGTATTTT. Translation gives CASSSSGGVGTDAQYF.